This TCR beta chain derives from a study of low-dose radiotherapy and immunotherapy resistance in tumors. About the study: The regimen for patients comprised intravenous nivolumab 240 mg every two weeks plus intravenous ipilimumab 1 mg/kg every six weeks. Aspirin 300 mg was given orally each day for four cycles from cycle 1 day 1.

This clonotype was seen more than once but under ten times. Only one base separates this from a far larger clonotype, so it likely reflects a read error. The sample's time point: before trial treatment. As their treatment, donors received nivolumab, ipilimumab, aspirin, low-dose cyclophosphamide and low-dose radiotherapy. CDR3 length: 15 amino acids. In germline, CDR1 is MGHRA, CDR2 YSYEKL. Gene-specific TRAV and TRBV primers were used for first-strand cDNA, covering alpha and beta chains. The TCRs were subjected to amplification over approximately 19 PCR cycles employing a constant-region primer in conjunction with a V-primer adapter. In vitro transcription served to amplify the mRNA that had been isolated. TCRdb itself ran the reads through MiXCR, one entry per CDR3 protein. The sample consists of tens of thousands of distinct CDR3 sequences, 9% to 9.5% of them appearing once.

The sample in question was PBMCs, obtained before treatment. The V and J genes are TRBV4-1 and TRBJ2-1; D might be TRBD2 (6 bases). This TCR derives from a male donor with prostate cancer. CDR3 sequence reads: CAGSQVPRTTNEQFF. The CDR3 nucleotides are TGCGCCGGCAGCCAAGTGCCTCGGACTACCAATGAGCAGTTCTTC.